These T cell receptor beta chains were read from a single sample in a study of control samples from healthy donors and cancer patients. The method was immunoSEQ multiplex PCR; TCRdb's version includes in-frame clones alone and lacks a portion of them. The sample lists 150,000 to 200,000 clones; around 93% were seen once. The sequenced sample consisted of blood. Receptor source: a woman in her sixties in good health. CDR3s include the opening cysteine and the closing phenylalanine or tryptophan. A D gene is named only where the DNA matches it firmly. The listing skips clone size in some rows; elsewhere it reads once, few, many or a size class.

J gene | clone size | D gene | V gene | CDR3 protein | CDR3 DNA
TRBJ2-7 | - | - | TRBV7-9 | CASSLDRATEQYF | TGTGCCAGCAGCTTAGACAGGGCGACGGAGCAGTACTTC
TRBJ2-7 | - | - | TRBV7-2 | CASSLSRDQFYEQYF | TGTGCCAGCAGTTTGTCCCGGGACCAATTCTACGAGCAGTACTTC
TRBJ2-7 | - | TRBD2 | TRBV19 | CASSIGGGIGEQYF | TGTGCCAGTAGTATTGGCGGGGGGATAGGCGAGCAGTACTTC
TRBJ1-3 | - | - | TRBV4-3 | CASSQDWAVSGNTIYF | TGCGCCAGCAGCCAAGATTGGGCCGTCTCTGGAAACACCATATATTTT
TRBJ1-6 | - | - | TRBV4-1 | CASSQVDLVSYNSPLHF | TGCGCCAGCAGCCAAGTTGATCTGGTCTCCTATAATTCACCCCTCCACTTT
TRBJ1-5 | - | - | TRBV6-5 | CASGDQPQHF | TGTGCCAGCGGAGATCAGCCCCAGCATTTT
TRBJ2-7 | - | - | TRBV27 | CASRVMGHLYEQYF | TGTGCCAGCAGAGTCATGGGACACCTCTACGAGCAGTACTTC
TRBJ2-1 | - | - | TRBV30 | CAWMGVGNEQFF | TGTGCCTGGATGGGGGTCGGCAATGAGCAGTTCTTC
TRBJ1-1 | - | TRBD1 | TRBV12-3/TRBV12-4 | CASSLSDREKAFF | TGTGCCAGCAGCCTCTCGGACAGGGAAAAAGCTTTCTTT
TRBJ1-6 | once | TRBD1 | TRBV19 | CASTGRDSNSPLHF | TGTGCCAGTACCGGTAGGGACAGTAATTCACCCCTCCACTTT
TRBJ2-7 | - | TRBD1 | TRBV7-2 | CASSLQGALSYEQYF | TGTGCCAGCAGCTTACAGGGGGCCCTCTCCTACGAGCAGTACTTC
TRBJ1-2 | - | - | TRBV4-3 | CASSQESGGGFNYGYTF | TGCGCCAGCAGCCAAGAATCGGGCGGCGGCTTTAACTATGGCTACACCTTC
TRBJ2-3 | - | - | TRBV24-1 | CATSDFWLLRTHYTQYF | TGTGCCACCAGTGATTTCTGGCTGCTCCGAACCCACTATACGCAGTATTTT
TRBJ2-3 | once | - | TRBV27 | CASGNRRQESTDTQYF | TGTGCCAGCGGAAACCGGAGACAGGAAAGCACAGATACGCAGTATTTT
TRBJ1-5 | - | TRBD1 | TRBV5-1 | CASRTTGDSNQPQHF | TGCGCCAGCAGAACCACAGGGGATAGCAATCAGCCCCAGCATTTT
TRBJ2-1 | - | - | TRBV9 | CASSAPSGGEQFF | TGTGCCAGCAGCGCCCCGTCGGGCGGTGAGCAGTTCTTC
TRBJ2-5 | - | - | TRBV29-1 | CSVLRGFQETQYF | TGCAGCGTTCTCCGGGGCTTCCAAGAGACCCAGTACTTC
TRBJ1-2 | - | - | TRBV12-5 | CASGPRLQSNYGYTF | TGTGCTAGTGGTCCTCGACTCCAGTCAAACTATGGCTACACCTTC
TRBJ2-5 | - | - | TRBV6-2/TRBV6-3 | CASSSVGWRGSQETQYF | TGTGCCAGCAGTTCGGTTGGATGGCGGGGCAGTCAAGAGACCCAGTACTTC
TRBJ1-1 | - | TRBD1 | TRBV2 | CASSEVGDRGFVAVTEAFF | TGTGCCAGCAGTGAAGTGGGGGACAGGGGGTTCGTGGCGGTCACTGAAGCTTTCTTT
TRBJ2-3 | once | - | TRBV9 | CASSVATGRSTDTQYF | TGTGCCAGCAGCGTAGCTACAGGGCGCAGCACAGATACGCAGTATTTT
TRBJ1-6 | - | - | TRBV3-1/TRBV3-2 | CASRGPDNSPLHF | TGTGCCAGCAGGGGGCCGGATAATTCACCCCTCCACTTT
TRBJ1-5 | - | - | TRBV6-5 | CASLKVRYSNQPQHF | TGTGCCAGCCTCAAGGTTCGGTATAGCAATCAGCCCCAGCATTTT
TRBJ2-1 | - | - | TRBV18 | CASSPPTSGANEQFF | TGTGCCAGCTCACCACCGACGTCAGGGGCCAATGAGCAGTTCTTC
TRBJ1-3 | - | TRBD1 | TRBV27 | CASSPWTGEDTIYF | TGTGCCAGCAGTCCCTGGACAGGGGAGGACACCATATATTTT
TRBJ1-1 | - | - | TRBV27 | CASSFFQGRSHTEAFF | TGTGCCAGCAGTTTTTTTCAGGGCAGATCGCACACTGAAGCTTTCTTT
TRBJ1-1 | - | - | TRBV29-1 | CSVVWGMNTEAFF | TGCAGCGTTGTATGGGGAATGAACACTGAAGCTTTCTTT
TRBJ1-1 | - | - | TRBV5-5 | CASSLIGAATEAFF | TGTGCCAGCAGCTTGATAGGGGCGGCCACTGAAGCTTTCTTT